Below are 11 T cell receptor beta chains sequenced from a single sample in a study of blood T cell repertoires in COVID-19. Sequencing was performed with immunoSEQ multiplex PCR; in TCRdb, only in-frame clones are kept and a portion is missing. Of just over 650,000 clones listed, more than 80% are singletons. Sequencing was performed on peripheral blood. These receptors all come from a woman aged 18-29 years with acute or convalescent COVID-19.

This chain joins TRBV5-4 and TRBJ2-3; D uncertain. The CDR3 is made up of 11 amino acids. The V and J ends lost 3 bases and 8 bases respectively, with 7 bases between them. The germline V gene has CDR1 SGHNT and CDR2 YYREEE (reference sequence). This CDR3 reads CASSSIGTQYF. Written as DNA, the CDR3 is TGTGCCAGCAGCTCGATCGGTACGCAGTATTTT.

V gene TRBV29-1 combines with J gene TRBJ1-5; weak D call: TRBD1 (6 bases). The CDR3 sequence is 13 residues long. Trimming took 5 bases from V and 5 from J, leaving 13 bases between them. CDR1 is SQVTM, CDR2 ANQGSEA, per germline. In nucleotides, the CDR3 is TGCAGCGTTAGGGGGTCGCTGGATCAGCCCCAGCATTTT. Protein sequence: CSVRGSLDQPQHF.

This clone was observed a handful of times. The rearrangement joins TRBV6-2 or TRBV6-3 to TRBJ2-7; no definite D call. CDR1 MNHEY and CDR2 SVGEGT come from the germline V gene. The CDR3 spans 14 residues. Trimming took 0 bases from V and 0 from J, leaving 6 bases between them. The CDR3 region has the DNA TGTGCCAGCAGTTACTCGCCAGTCTCCTACGAGCAGTACTTC. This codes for CASSYSPVSYEQYF.

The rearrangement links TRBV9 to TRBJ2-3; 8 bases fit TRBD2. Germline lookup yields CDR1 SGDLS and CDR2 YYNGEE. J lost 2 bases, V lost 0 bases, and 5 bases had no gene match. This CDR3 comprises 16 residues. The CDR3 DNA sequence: TGTGCCAGCAGCGTAGTCGCTAGCGGGTACACAGATACGCAGTATTTT. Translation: CASSVVASGYTDTQYF.

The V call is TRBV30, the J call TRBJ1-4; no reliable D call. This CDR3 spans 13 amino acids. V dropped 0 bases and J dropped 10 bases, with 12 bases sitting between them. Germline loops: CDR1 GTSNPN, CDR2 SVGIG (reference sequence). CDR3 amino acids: CAWSVTQVGKLFF. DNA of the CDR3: TGTGCCTGGAGTGTAACCCAGGTCGGAAAACTGTTTTTT.

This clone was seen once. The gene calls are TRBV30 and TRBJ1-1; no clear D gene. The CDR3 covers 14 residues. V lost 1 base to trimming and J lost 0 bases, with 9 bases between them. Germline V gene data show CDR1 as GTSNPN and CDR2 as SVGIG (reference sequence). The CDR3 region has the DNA TGTGCCTGGAGTGGGTTCGGTATGAACACTGAAGCTTTCTTT. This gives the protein CAWSGFGMNTEAFF.

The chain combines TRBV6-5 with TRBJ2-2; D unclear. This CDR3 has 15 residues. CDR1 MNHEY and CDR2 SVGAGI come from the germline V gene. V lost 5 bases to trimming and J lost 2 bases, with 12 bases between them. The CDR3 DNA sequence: TGTGCCAGCAGTCTGTATGACACTAACACCGGGGAGCTGTTTTTT. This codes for CASSLYDTNTGELFF.

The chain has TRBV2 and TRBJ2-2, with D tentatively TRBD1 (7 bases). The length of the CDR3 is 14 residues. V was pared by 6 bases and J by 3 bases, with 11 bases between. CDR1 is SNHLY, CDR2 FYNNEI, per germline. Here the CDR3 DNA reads TGTGCCAGCAGGGCAGGGGGGTACACCGGGGAGCTGTTTTTT. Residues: CASRAGGYTGELFF. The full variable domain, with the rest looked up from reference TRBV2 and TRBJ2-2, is EPEVTQTPSHQVTQMGQEVILRCVPISNHLYFYWYRQILGQKVEFLVSFYNNEISEKSEIFDDQFSVERPDGSNFTLKIRSTKLEDSAMYFCASRAGGYTGELFFGEGSRLTVL.

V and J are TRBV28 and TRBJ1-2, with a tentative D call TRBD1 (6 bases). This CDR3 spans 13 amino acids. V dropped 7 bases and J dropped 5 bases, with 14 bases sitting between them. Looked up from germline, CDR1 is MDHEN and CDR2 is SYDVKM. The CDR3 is CASTTRGGYGYTF. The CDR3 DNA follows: TGTGCCAGCACCACAAGGGGGGGGTATGGCTACACCTTC.

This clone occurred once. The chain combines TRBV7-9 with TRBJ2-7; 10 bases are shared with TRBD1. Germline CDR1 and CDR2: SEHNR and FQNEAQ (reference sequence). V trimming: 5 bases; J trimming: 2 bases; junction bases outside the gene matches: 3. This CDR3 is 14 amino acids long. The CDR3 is CASSRDRGPYEQYF. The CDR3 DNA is TGTGCCAGCAGCCGGGACAGGGGACCCTACGAGCAGTACTTC. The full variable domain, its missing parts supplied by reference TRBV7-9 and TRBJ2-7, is DTGVSQNPRHKITKRGQNVTFRCDPISEHNRLYWYRQTLGQGPEFLTYFQNEAQLEKSRLLSDRFSAERPKGSFSTLEIQRTEQGDSAMYLCASSRDRGPYEQYFGPGTRLTVT.

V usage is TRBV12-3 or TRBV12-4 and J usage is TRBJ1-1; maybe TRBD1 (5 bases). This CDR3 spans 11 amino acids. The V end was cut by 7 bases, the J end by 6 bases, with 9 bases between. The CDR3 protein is CASKGVAEAFF. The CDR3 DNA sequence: TGTGCCAGCAAAGGGGTGGCTGAAGCTTTCTTT.